This TCR beta chain was profiled in a study of blood T cell repertoires in COVID-19 (dated by TCRdb to 2020 to 2021). A note on the overall study: The collaborator samples originated in the United States, Italy and Spain and spanned the acute and convalescent phases of COVID-19. Subjects who had been exposed to COVID-19, were actively infected with it, or had recovered from it provided the deeply sampled blood TCRbeta repertoires that made up the dataset. The samples were drawn from two sources: the first 160 participants of the ongoing ImmuneRACE study, and fewer than 1,500 subjects contributed by 6 global collaborators. A de-identified subject ID, COVID-19 status, age in years and sex were almost always included in the sample metadata. The repertoires were released in a freely available public database intended as a resource for research on the immune response to SARS-CoV-2. HLA class I and class II types, where available, came from metadata supplied by the sample provider rather than from assay-based typing. The material from the prospective study consisted of cDNA or gDNA derived from T cells, B-cell-depleted T cells, or PBMCs.

V sheds 4 bases and J sheds 12 bases, leaving 18 bases between their ends. Inclusive of the bounding cysteine and phenylalanine, the CDR3 is 13 residues long. CDR3 DNA only is kept here, 39 bases in frame from base 1. Looking up the germline V gene yields CDR1 MGHRA and CDR2 YSYEKL. Worth noting for this clone: Which antigen it targets is not known. Base qualities are not recorded, but no much larger clone differs from it by a single base.

The immunoSEQ Assay, a bias-controlled multiplex PCR, was used to amplify TCRbeta CDR3 regions from genomic DNA. In the original analysis: The number of nucleated cells in each sample was estimated from the amplification of reference gene primers within the assay. To quantify the absolute abundance of each unique TCRbeta CDR3 rearrangement, sequence reads were collapsed and filtered. For each sample, productive Simpson clonality was calculated as the square root of Simpson's diversity index across productive rearrangements. As stored in TCRdb, this immuneACCESS dataset retains in-frame rearrangements with V and J assigned. A fraction of the clones does not appear; measured against another copy, unresolved V genes explain less than half of the discrepancy, and the remainder lacks a known reason. D and trimming come from the DNA, and the V and J calls and clone size come from that table. The sample table contains around 130,000 clones; only one count was recorded for about 75% of them. The top ten clonotypes cover roughly 20% of the sample.

Study-level results and caveats: How much clinical and demographic metadata was included differed by source and by participant, and the metadata was provided uncurated.

Whole blood was collected in K2EDTA tubes by collaborating institutions according to the institutions' own protocols. For TCRbeta analysis, collaborators shipped samples as frozen whole blood, isolated PBMCs, or DNA extracted from either of those sample types. The sequence came from a man older than 75 with acute or convalescent COVID-19. The chain is made from TRBV4-1 and TRBJ1-1, with no D gene named confidently. Input material: peripheral blood. The DNA is TGCGCCAGCAGCCTATTAAGAGGAGAAAGGACTTTCTTT. Translated, it gives CASSLLRGERTFF.